The 6 T cell receptor beta chains presented below share a single source sample, sequenced in a study of T cell clonality in common variable immunodeficiency. Repertoires were generated with immunoSEQ multiplex PCR, while TCRdb's copy carries only in-frame clones and drops some. The sample was found to contain 20,000 to 30,000 clones, and every one recurs. Study conclusions and caveats: Common variable immunodeficiency TCR beta sequences reportedly had fewer deletions and N-nucleotide insertions.

Their target antigens are unknown. Material for sequencing was peripheral blood mononuclear cells. Receptor source: a human donor with common variable immunodeficiency.

This clone was seen at least ten times. The sequence runs out 3 residues before the end of the CDR3; the remainder is reconstructed from the germline J gene. V usage is TRBV20-1 and J usage is TRBJ1-5, with TRBD1 matching over 7 bases. The V and J ends lost 6 bases and 5 bases, in that order; junction bases with no gene match: 10. Per the germline V gene, CDR1 is DFQATT and CDR2 is SNEGSKA (reference sequence). The CDR3 spans 14 residues. The CDR3 is CSAPRDSLDQPQHF. Partial CDR3 DNA: TGCAGTGCCCCCCGGGACAGTCTAGATCAGCCC.

This clone was detected a few times. The read falls 3 residues short of the CDR3 end, and the missing part is taken from the germline J gene. V usage is TRBV7-8 and J usage is TRBJ1-5; TRBD1 is a possible D gene (6 bases). CDR1 and CDR2 from the germline V gene are SGHVS and FQNEAQ. This CDR3 comprises 15 residues. Trimming stripped 5 bases from V and 7 bases from J, with 18 bases between. The covered CDR3 bases are TGTGCCAGCAGCCTTCGAACAGGGCCCAAGCAGCCC. Translation: CASSLRTGPKQP. The entire CDR3 protein is CASSLRTGPKQPQHF.

This chain's CDR3 is CASSLTGTGSSTDTQYF. CDR3 DNA (partial): TGTGCCAGCAGCTTAACAGGGACAGGATCTAGCACAGATACG. The J gene is TRBJ2-3, the V gene TRBV7-3; TRBD1 matches 8 bases. The read gets to within 3 residues of the CDR3 end, and the germline J gene fills in the rest. Per the germline V gene, CDR1 is SGHTA and CDR2 is FQGTGA. The CDR3 is made up of 17 amino acids. Trimming cost V 0 bases and J 0 bases; bases outside gene matches: 5.

Notes on this clone: The read stops 3 residues short of the end of the CDR3; the missing end is completed from the germline J gene. V usage is TRBV11-3 and J usage is TRBJ2-7; TRBD1 might be the D (5 bases). The CDR3 is made up of 12 amino acids. Trimming stripped 5 bases from V and 5 bases from J, with 10 bases between. Germline-derived CDR1 and CDR2 are SGHNT and YENEEA. Partial CDR3 DNA: TGTGCCAGCAGCCCCCAGGGTGACGAG. Protein sequence: CASSPQGDE. The whole CDR3 protein is CASSPQGDEQYF.

The table lists this clone with a few counts. The sequenced fragment ends 3 residues before the CDR3 boundary, so the rest is inferred from the germline J gene. The same CDR3 is also encoded by other DNA sequences in this sample. The rearrangement joins TRBV18 to TRBJ2-1, with 13 bases that match TRBD2. Trimming cost V 4 bases and J 9 bases; bases outside gene matches: 6. CDR1 KGHSH and CDR2 LQKENI come from the germline V gene. The CDR3 sequence is 15 residues long. The CDR3 sequence: CASSLGTSGTSEQFF. CDR3 DNA (partial): TGTGCCAGCTCACTCGGGACTAGCGGGACCAGTGAG.

In its sample, this clone was seen a few times. The CDR3 end falls 3 residues outside the read, so it is completed with the germline J gene. This chain joins TRBV30 and TRBJ2-2, with D unresolved. Trimming cost V 2 bases and J 6 bases, with 10 bases left between them. The CDR3 extends over 13 amino acids. In germline, CDR1 is GTSNPN, CDR2 SVGIG (reference sequence). The CDR3 protein is CAWSLAGAGELFF. CDR3 bases read: TGTGCCTGGAGTTTAGCTGGTGCCGGGGAG. The full variable domain, completed using reference TRBV30 and TRBJ2-2, is SQTIHQWPATLVQPVGSPLSLECTVEGTSNPNLYWYRQAAGRGLQLLFYSVGIGQISSEVPQNLSASRPQDRQFILSSKKLLLSDSGFYLCAWSLAGAGELFFGEGSRLTVL.